The 14 T cell receptor beta chains given below trace back to one sample, sequenced in a study of shared clonotypes between healthy human individuals. The repertoire was sequenced with immunoSEQ multiplex PCR; TCRdb's copy has only in-frame clones and lacks some. The data hold more than 400,000 clones, with roughly 95% observed a single time. Sequences were obtained from naive CD4+ T cells sorted from blood. Noted subset: CD45RA+ positively selected. Receptor source: a woman aged 25-40 years in good health.

J is TRBJ2-5 and V is TRBV5-1; 9 positions agree with TRBD2. V lost 4 bases to trimming and J lost 1 base; unmatched junction nucleotides: 11. The CDR3 has 17 residues. The germline gives CDR1 SGHRS, CDR2 YFSETQ. The CDR3 sequence: CASSPPGGSGSQETQYF. Here the CDR3 DNA reads TGCGCCAGCAGCCCCCCCGGGGGTAGCGGGAGCCAAGAGACCCAGTACTTC.

This clone was detected once. The rearrangement joins TRBV4-2 to TRBJ2-6; the D gene is possibly TRBD2 (6 bases). The CDR3 totals 16 residues. The germline gives CDR1 LGHNA, CDR2 YNFKEQ. Trimming pared 0 bases from V and 2 bases from J, leaving 8 bases between. For the CDR3, the DNA is TGTGCCAGCAGCCAAGATTCGGGAGCTGGGGCCAACGTCCTGACTTTC. This codes for CASSQDSGAGANVLTF.

With regard to this clone: The sample contains more than one DNA sequence encoding this CDR3. The chain is built from TRBV7-9 and TRBJ2-7, with 8 bases matching TRBD1. J lost 4 bases, V lost 5 bases, and 1 base had no gene match. In germline, CDR1 is SEHNR, CDR2 FQNEAQ (reference sequence). The CDR3 consists of 12 residues. The CDR3 spells CASSRTGYEQYF. The CDR3 coding sequence is TGTGCCAGCAGCCGGACAGGGTACGAGCAGTACTTC. Based on the CDR3 plus reference TRBV7-9 and TRBJ2-7, the full variable domain is DTGVSQNPRHKITKRGQNVTFRCDPISEHNRLYWYRQTLGQGPEFLTYFQNEAQLEKSRLLSDRFSAERPKGSFSTLEIQRTEQGDSAMYLCASSRTGYEQYFGPGTRLTVT.

V is TRBV4-2 and J is TRBJ2-1; TRBD2 matches 10 bases. The CDR3 loop spans 16 amino acids. The junction had 9 bases not matched to a gene; V was cut back by 3 bases and J by 7 bases. Germline CDR1 is LGHNA and CDR2 is YNFKEQ. For the CDR3, the DNA is TGTGCCAGCAGCCAGCTCCTAGCGGGAGAGAGAAATGAGCAGTTCTTC. This codes for CASSQLLAGERNEQFF.

J is TRBJ2-7 and V is TRBV5-1; unclear D gene. The CDR3 runs to 17 residues. V gave up 3 bases and J gave up 10 bases, with 29 bases separating them. Germline V gene sequence: CDR1 SGHRS, CDR2 YFSETQ. CDR3 coding DNA: TGCGCCAGCAGCTCCCTTTGGAGTCAGACCCCCCGCATCCTTCAGTACTTC. It specifies CASSSLWSQTPRILQYF.

J is TRBJ2-7 and V is TRBV6-5; no clear D gene. Germline CDR1 MNHEY, CDR2 SVGAGI. The CDR3 length is 13 residues. V was shortened by 4 bases and J by 0 bases, with 7 bases between the two germline ends. The CDR3, as DNA: TGTGCCAGCAGTTTGGCCAGCTCCTACGAGCAGTACTTC. Translating gives CASSLASSYEQYF.

This chain uses TRBV6-5 with TRBJ1-2, with no clear D. Germline-derived CDR1 and CDR2 are MNHEY and SVGAGI. This CDR3 is built from 14 residues. V shed 2 bases and J shed 4 bases, with 11 bases lying between them. In nucleotides, the CDR3 is TGTGCCAGCAGTTACGACGGAGGTAGCTATGGCTACACCTTC. This translates into CASSYDGGSYGYTF.

V usage is TRBV7-2 and J usage is TRBJ1-2; 7 bases agree with TRBD1. The CDR3 length is 13 residues. Per the germline V gene, CDR1 is SGHTA and CDR2 is FQGNSA. V was pared by 1 base and J by 8 bases, with 4 bases of the junction left unmatched. CDR3 DNA sequence: TGTGCCAGCAGCTTAGGACAGGGCGGCGGCTACACCTTC. Amino acid sequence: CASSLGQGGGYTF.

This clone was observed once. The chain has TRBV9 and TRBJ2-1; D may be TRBD2 (6 bases). Between the trimmed V and J ends, which lost 4 bases and 6 bases, there was a span of 14 bases. This CDR3 contains 14 residues. In germline, CDR1 is SGDLS, CDR2 YYNGEE. CDR3 DNA: TGTGCCAGCAGCCCTACCGCGGGGTCCAATGAGCAGTTCTTC. Protein sequence: CASSPTAGSNEQFF.

This chain joins TRBV30 and TRBJ1-2, with D perhaps matching TRBD1 (5 bases). V lost 0 bases to trimming and J lost 4 bases, with 9 bases between them. CDR1 is GTSNPN, CDR2 SVGIG, per germline (reference sequence). This CDR3 region has 13 residues. CDR3 loop: CAWSVQESYGYTF. CDR3 nucleotide sequence: TGTGCCTGGAGTGTACAGGAAAGCTATGGCTACACCTTC.

This CDR3 reads CASSLFSLAGLGTGELFF. The CDR3, as DNA: TGTGCCAGCAGTTTATTTTCTCTAGCGGGGCTCGGGACCGGGGAGCTGTTTTTT. This chain uses TRBV28 with TRBJ2-2; TRBD2 aligns across 9 bases. This CDR3 contains 18 residues. V lost 1 base to trimming and J lost 5 bases; unmatched junction nucleotides: 11. Germline values: CDR1 MDHEN, CDR2 SYDVKM.

The J gene is TRBJ1-3, the V gene TRBV5-6; D unclear. The length of the CDR3 is 14 residues. Germline V gene lookup returns CDR1 SGHDT and CDR2 YYEEEE. V was shortened by 3 bases and J by 4 bases, with 11 bases between the two germline ends. CDR3 sequence: CASSSYDQGNTIYF. CDR3 coding DNA: TGTGCCAGCAGCTCATACGACCAGGGAAACACCATATATTTT.

The V and J genes are TRBV29-1 and TRBJ1-3; D is undetermined. Germline assignment: CDR1 SQVTM and CDR2 ANQGSEA. Between the trimmed V and J ends, which lost 5 bases and 0 bases, there was a span of 8 bases. The length of the CDR3 is 13 residues. CDR3 in DNA: TGCAGCGTTCTTAGGAGCTCTGGAAACACCATATATTTT. Amino acids: CSVLRSSGNTIYF.

This sequence joins TRBV7-9 and TRBJ2-5; TRBD1 might be the D (6 bases). The assigned J gene may be wrong: the sequence end matches TRBJ2-7 better. This CDR3 contains 16 residues. Per the germline V gene, CDR1 is SEHNR and CDR2 is FQNEAQ (reference sequence). CDR3 sequence: CASSPRGTTMSDEQYF. CDR3 DNA: TGTGCCAGCAGCCCGAGGGGGACCACAATGAGCGACGAGCAGTACTTC.